The rows below give T cell receptor beta chains drawn from one sample of a study of human T cells and chemical hapten exposure. TCRdb recomputed calls from the RACE reads with MiXCR, one row per CDR3 protein. The repertoire holds 95,000 or so distinct CDR3 sequences, with more than 9% as singletons. The sequencing here drew on whole blood, taken in connection with sensitization to the hapten diphenylcyclopropenone (DPC). The receptors originated from a man aged 35-49 years with alopecia areata. Some clones in this sample may be carry-over from other donors' samples. Each CDR3 is given with its conserved first and last residue.

v_gene	CDR3aa
TRBV15	CATSRQGASTEAFF
TRBV7-9	CASSLRGGVETQYF
TRBV29-1	CSVEGGAETQYF
TRBV28	CASISWGTYSNQPQHF
TRBV11-2	CASSINAGGTDTQYF
TRBV19	CASSLADTGNEKLFF
TRBV5-1	CASSLEGNTEAFF
TRBV4-3	CASSQGWAGLGTDTQYF
TRBV30	CAWSDPTGTDTQYF
TRBV20-1	CSALGAGADETQYF
TRBV4-3	CASSQGTSDSYEQYF
TRBV7-2	CASLWRASGPIGDEQFF
TRBV28	CASSLTQGPDTQYF
TRBV7-9	CASSPGTGALETEAFF
TRBV6-5	CATARLAGGTGELFF
TRBV7-8	CASSGRDRTDTQYF
TRBV7-2	CASSSPGAGSGANVLTF
TRBV7-2	CASSLALMVKETQYF
TRBV20-1	CSARGGKTEAFF
TRBV7-2	CASSLGAASLEQYF
TRBV5-5	CASSLQDIYSNQPQHF
TRBV3-1	CASSQEGRDDQPQHF
TRBV5-1	CASSLEIPGMNTEAFF